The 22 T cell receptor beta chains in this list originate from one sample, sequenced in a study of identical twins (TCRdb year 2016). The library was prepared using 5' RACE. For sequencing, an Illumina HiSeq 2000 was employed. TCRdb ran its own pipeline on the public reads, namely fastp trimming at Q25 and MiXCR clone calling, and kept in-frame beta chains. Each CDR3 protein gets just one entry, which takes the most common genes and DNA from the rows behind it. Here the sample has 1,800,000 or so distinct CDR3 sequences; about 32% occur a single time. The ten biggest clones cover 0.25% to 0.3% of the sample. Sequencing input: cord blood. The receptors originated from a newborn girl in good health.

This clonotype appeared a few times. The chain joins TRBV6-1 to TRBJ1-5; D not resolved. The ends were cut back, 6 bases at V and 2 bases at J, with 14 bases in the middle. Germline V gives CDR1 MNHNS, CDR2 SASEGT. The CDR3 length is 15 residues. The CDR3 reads CASSDAFIGNQPQHF. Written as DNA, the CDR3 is TGTGCCAGCAGCGACGCCTTTATTGGCAATCAGCCCCAGCATTTT.

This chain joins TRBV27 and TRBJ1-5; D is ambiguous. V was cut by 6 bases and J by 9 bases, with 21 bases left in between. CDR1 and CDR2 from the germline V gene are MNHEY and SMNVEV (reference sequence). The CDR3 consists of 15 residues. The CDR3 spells CASSPGTSSSRPQHF. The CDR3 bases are TGTGCCAGCAGCCCGGGAACCTCCTCTTCCCGGCCCCAGCATTTT.

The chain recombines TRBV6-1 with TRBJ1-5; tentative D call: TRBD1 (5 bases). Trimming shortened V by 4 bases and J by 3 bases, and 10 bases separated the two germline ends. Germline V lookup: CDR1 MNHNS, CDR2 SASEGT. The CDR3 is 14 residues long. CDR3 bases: TGTGCCAGCAGTGTCGGGGCAGTCAATCAGCCCCAGCATTTT. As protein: CASSVGAVNQPQHF.

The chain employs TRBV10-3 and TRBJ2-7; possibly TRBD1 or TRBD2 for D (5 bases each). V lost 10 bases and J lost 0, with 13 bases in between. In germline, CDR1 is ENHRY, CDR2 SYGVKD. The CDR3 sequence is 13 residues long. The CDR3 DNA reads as TGTGCCAACCGGGGACCGCCCTCCTACGAGCAGTACTTC. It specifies CANRGPPSYEQYF.

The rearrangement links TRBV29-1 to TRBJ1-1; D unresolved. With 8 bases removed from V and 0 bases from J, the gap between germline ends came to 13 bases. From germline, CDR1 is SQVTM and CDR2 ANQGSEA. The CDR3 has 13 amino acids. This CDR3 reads CSLIQRLNTEAFF. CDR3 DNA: TGCAGCCTCATACAGAGACTGAACACTGAAGCTTTCTTT.

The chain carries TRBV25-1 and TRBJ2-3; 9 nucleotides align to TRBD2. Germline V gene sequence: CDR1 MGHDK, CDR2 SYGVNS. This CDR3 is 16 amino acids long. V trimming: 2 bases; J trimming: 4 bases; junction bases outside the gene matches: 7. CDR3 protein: CASSEEASGTADTQYF. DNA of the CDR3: TGTGCCAGCAGTGAAGAAGCTAGCGGGACCGCAGATACGCAGTATTTT.

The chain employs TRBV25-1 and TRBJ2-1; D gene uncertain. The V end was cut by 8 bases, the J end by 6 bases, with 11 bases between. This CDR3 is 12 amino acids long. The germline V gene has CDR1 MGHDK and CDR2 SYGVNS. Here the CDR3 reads CASRGDINEQFF. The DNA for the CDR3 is TGTGCCAGCCGTGGGGATATCAATGAGCAGTTCTTC. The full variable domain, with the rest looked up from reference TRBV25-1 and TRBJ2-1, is EADIYQTPRYLVIGTGKKITLECSQTMGHDKMYWYQQDPGMELHLIHYSYGVNSTEKGDLSSESTVSRIRTEHFPLTLESARPSHTSQYLCASRGDINEQFFGPGTRLTVL.

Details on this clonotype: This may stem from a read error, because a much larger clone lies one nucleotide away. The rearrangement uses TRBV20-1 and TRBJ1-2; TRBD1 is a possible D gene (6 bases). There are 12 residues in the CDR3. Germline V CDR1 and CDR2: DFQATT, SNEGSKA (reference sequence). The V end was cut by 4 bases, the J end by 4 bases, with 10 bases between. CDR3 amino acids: CSATGAIYGYTF. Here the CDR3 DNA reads TGCAGTGCTACAGGGGCCATCTATGGCTACACCTTC.

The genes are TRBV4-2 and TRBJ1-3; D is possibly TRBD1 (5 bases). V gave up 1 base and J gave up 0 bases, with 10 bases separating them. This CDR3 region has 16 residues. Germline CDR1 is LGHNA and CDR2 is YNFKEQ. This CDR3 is CASSQADRVSGNTIYF. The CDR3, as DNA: TGTGCCAGCAGCCAAGCCGACAGAGTCTCTGGAAACACCATATATTTT.

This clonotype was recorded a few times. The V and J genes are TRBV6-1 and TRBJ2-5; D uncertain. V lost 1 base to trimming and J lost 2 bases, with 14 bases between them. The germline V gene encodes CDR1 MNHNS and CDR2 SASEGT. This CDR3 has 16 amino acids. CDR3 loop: CASSEGRQPSQETQYF. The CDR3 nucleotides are TGTGCCAGCAGTGAAGGGCGGCAGCCATCTCAAGAGACCCAGTACTTC.

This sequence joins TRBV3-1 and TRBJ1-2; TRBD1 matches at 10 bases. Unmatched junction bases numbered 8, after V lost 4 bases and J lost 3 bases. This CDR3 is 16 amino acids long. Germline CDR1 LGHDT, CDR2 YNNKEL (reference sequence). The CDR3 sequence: CASSRRPGQGYYGYTF. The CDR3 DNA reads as TGTGCCAGCAGCCGCCGACCGGGACAGGGGTACTATGGCTACACCTTC.

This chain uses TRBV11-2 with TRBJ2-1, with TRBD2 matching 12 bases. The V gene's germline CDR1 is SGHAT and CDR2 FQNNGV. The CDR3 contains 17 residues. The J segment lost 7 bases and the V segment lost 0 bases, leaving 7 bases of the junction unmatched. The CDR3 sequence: CASSLESTTSGRNEQFF. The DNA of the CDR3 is TGTGCCAGCAGCTTAGAATCCACGACTAGCGGGAGAAATGAGCAGTTCTTC.

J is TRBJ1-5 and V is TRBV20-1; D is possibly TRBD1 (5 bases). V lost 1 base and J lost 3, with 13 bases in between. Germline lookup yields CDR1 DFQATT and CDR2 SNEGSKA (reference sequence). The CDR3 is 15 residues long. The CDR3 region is CSARAPGAPNQPQHF. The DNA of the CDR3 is TGCAGTGCTAGAGCTCCCGGGGCCCCCAATCAGCCCCAGCATTTT.

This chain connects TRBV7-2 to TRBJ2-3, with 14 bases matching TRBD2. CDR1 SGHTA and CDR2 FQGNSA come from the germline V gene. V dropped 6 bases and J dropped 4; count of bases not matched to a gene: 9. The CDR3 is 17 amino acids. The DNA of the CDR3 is TGTGCCAGCAGGTCGGGACTAGCGGGGGCCGGGGCAGATACGCAGTATTTT. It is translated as CASRSGLAGAGADTQYF.

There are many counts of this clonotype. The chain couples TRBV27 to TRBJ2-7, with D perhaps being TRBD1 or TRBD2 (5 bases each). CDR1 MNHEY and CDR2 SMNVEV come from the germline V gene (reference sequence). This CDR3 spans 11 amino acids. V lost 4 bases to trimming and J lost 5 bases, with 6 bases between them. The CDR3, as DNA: TGTGCCAGCAGTTGGGGGAACGAGCAGTACTTC. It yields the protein CASSWGNEQYF.

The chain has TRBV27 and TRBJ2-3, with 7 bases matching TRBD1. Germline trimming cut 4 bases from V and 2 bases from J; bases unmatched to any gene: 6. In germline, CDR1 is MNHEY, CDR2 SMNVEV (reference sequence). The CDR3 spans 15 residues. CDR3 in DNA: TGTGCCAGCAGTTCGAGGGGGCAGGTCACAGATACGCAGTATTTT. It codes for CASSSRGQVTDTQYF.

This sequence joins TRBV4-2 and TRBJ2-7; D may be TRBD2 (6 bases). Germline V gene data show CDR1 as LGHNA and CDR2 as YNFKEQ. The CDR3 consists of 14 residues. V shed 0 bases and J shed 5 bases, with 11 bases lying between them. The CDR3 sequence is CASSQDSLAHEQYF. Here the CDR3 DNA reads TGTGCCAGCAGCCAAGATTCACTAGCACACGAGCAGTACTTC.

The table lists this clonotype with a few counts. The CDR3 DNA is TGTGCCAGCAGGCACAGGGAGGATCAGCCCCAGCATTTT. It translates to CASRHREDQPQHF. The V and J genes are TRBV12-3 or TRBV12-4 and TRBJ1-5, with a weak D call TRBD1 (6 bases). The CDR3 covers 13 residues. Trimming took 6 bases from V and 5 from J, leaving 11 bases between them.

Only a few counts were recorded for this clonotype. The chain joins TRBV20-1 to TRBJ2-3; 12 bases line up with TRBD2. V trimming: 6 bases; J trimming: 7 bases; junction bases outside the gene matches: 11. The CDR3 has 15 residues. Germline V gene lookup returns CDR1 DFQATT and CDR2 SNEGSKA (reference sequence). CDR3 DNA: TGCAGTGCCCCACCACTAGCGGGGGGTACTTATACGCAGTATTTT. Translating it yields CSAPPLAGGTYTQYF.

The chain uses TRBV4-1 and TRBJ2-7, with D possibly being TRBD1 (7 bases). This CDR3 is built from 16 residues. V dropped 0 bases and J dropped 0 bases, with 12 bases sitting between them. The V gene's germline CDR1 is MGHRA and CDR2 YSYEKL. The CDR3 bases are TGCGCCAGCAGCCAAGAGGAGGGACAGAACTCCTACGAGCAGTACTTC. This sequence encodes CASSQEEGQNSYEQYF.

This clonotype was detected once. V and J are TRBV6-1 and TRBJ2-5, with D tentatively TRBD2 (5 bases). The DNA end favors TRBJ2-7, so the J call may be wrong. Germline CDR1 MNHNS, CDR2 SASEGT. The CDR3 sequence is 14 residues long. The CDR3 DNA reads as TGTGCCAGCAGTGAAAGAGGGCAGTTATACGAGCAGTACTTC. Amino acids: CASSERGQLYEQYF.

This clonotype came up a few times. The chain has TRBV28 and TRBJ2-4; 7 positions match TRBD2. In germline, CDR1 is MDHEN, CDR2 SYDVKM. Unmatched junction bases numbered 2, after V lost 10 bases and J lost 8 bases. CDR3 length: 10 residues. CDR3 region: CATRGDIQYF. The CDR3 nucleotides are TGTGCCACCCGGGGGGACATTCAGTACTTC.